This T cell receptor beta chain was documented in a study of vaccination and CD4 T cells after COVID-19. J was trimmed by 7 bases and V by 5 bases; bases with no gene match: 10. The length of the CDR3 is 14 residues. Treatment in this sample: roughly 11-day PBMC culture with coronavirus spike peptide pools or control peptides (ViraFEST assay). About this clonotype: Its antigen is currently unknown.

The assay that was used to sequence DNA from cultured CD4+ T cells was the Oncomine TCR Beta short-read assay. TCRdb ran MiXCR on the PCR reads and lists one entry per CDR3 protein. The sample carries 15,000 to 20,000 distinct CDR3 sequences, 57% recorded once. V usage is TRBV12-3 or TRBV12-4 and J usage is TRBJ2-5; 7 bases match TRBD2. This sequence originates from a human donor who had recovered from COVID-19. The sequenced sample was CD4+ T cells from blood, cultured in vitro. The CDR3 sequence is CASSTGLGGGTQYF. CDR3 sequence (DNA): TGTGCCAGCAGTACCGGACTAGGAGGCGGGACCCAGTACTTC.